The clone carrying this T cell receptor beta chain was seen only a few times. The antigen is unknown. TCRdb re-analysed the RT-PCR reads in MiXCR, keeping a single row per CDR3 protein. The repertoire holds some 800,000 distinct CDR3 sequences, with less than 25% as singletons. This record belongs to a study of response to subunit inactivated influenza vaccine. General study points: Every seasonal influenza vaccination brings in few new T cells, the authors suggested.

CDR1 and CDR2 from the germline V gene are SGHRS and YFSETQ. This CDR3 spans 14 amino acids. V was clipped by 7 bases and J by 0 bases, with 12 bases between them. Sample: PBMCs from blood, taken more than 4 days after vaccination. The V and J genes are TRBV5-1 and TRBJ2-3; no reliable D call. The sequence was obtained from a man aged 50-60 years who received an inactivated influenza vaccine. CDR3 sequence (DNA): TGCGCCAGCCGCTCGGCCGGGAGCACAGATACGCAGTATTTT. Protein: CASRSAGSTDTQYF. The variable domain in full, completed from reference TRBV5-1 and TRBJ2-3, reads KAGVTQTPRYLIKTRGQQVTLSCSPISGHRSVSWYQQTPGQGLQFLFEYFSETQRNKGNFPGRFSGRQFSNSRSEMNVSTLELGDSALYLCASRSAGSTDTQYFGPGTRLTVL.